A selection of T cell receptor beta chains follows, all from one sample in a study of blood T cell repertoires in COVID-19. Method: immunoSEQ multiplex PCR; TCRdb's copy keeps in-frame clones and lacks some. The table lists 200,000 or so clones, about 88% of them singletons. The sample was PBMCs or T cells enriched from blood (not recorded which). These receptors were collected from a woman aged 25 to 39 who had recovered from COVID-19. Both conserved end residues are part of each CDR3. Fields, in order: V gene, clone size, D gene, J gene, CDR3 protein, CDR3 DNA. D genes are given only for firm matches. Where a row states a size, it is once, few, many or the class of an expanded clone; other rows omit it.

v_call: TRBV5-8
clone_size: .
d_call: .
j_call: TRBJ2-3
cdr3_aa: CASSLLGDTQYF
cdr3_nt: TGTGCCAGCAGCTTACTAGGAGATACGCAGTATTTT

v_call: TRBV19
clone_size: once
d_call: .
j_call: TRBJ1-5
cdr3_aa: CASSIRADGGQPQHF
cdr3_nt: TGTGCCAGTAGTATTAGGGCAGATGGCGGGCAGCCCCAGCATTTT

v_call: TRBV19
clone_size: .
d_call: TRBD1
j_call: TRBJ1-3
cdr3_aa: CASSISGQSSSGNTIYF
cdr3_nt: TGTGCCAGTAGTATCTCGGGACAGTCGAGCTCTGGAAACACCATATATTTT

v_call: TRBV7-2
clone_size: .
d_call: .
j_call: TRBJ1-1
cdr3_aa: CASSLPREGAEAFF
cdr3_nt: TGTGCCAGCAGCTTACCCAGGGAAGGGGCTGAAGCTTTCTTT

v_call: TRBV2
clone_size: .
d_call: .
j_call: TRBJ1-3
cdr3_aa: CASSLQDSGNTIYF
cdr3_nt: TGTGCCAGCAGCCTACAGGACTCTGGAAACACCATATATTTT

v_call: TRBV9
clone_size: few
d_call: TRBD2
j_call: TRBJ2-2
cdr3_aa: CASSVSGGPNTGELFF
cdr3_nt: TGTGCCAGCAGCGTCAGCGGGGGTCCCAACACCGGGGAGCTGTTTTTT

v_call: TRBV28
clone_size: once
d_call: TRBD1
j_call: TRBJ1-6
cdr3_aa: CASSLFRDRNSPLHF
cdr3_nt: TGTGCCAGCAGTTTATTCCGGGACAGAAATTCACCCCTCCACTTT

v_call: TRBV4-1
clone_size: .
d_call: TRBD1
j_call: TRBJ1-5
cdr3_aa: CASSHLTGGENQPQHF
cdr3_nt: TGCGCCAGCAGCCACTTGACAGGGGGGGAGAATCAGCCCCAGCATTTT

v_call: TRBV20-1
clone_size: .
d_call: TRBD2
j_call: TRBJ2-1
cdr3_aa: CSASRTRIFRNEQFF
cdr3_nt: TGCAGTGCTAGTAGGACTAGAATTTTTCGCAATGAGCAGTTCTTC

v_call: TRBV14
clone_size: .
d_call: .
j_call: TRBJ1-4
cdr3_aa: CASSQDIRSDEKLFF
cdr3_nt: TGTGCCAGCAGCCAAGACATAAGGAGTGATGAAAAACTGTTTTTT

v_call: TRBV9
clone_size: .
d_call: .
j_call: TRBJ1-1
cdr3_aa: CASSVMRNTEAFF
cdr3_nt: TGTGCCAGCAGCGTGATGAGGAACACTGAAGCTTTCTTT

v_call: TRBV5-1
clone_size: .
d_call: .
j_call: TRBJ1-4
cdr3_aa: CASREGATNEKLFF
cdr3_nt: TGCGCCAGCAGGGAGGGCGCAACTAATGAAAAACTGTTTTTT

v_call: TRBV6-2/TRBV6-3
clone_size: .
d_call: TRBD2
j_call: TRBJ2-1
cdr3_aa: CASSYSTASGNYNEQFF
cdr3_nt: TGTGCCAGCAGTTACTCGACGGCTAGCGGAAATTACAATGAGCAGTTCTTC

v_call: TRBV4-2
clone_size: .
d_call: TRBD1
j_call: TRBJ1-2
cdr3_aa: CASSQDLGVDRAGGYTF
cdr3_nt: TGTGCCAGCAGCCAAGATCTGGGGGTGGACAGGGCTGGTGGCTACACCTTC

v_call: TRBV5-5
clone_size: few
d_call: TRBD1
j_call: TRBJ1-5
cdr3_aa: CASSLEGQDQPQHF
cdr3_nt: TGTGCCAGCAGCTTGGAGGGACAGGATCAGCCCCAGCATTTT

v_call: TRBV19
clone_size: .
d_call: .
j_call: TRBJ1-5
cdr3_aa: CASSIGGGYSNQPQHF
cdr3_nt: TGTGCCAGTAGTATAGGGGGAGGGTATAGCAATCAGCCCCAGCATTTT

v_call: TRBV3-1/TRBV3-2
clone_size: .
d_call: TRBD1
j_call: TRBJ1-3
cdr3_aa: CASSHTTGAGNTIYF
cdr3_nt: TGTGCCAGCAGCCACACGACAGGGGCAGGAAACACCATATATTTT

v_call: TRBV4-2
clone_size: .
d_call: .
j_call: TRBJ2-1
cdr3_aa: CASSRDSGLPYNEQFF
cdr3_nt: TGTGCCAGCAGCCGAGATAGCGGCCTCCCCTACAATGAGCAGTTCTTC

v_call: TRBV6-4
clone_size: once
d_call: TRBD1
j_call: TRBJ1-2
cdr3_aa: CASSDSSTGEGYTF
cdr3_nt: TGTGCCAGCAGTGACTCGTCCACAGGGGAAGGCTACACCTTC

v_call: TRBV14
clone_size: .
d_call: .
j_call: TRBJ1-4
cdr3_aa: CASSLEGRGNEKLFF
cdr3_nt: TGTGCCAGCAGCCTGGAGGGTCGGGGGAATGAAAAACTGTTTTTT

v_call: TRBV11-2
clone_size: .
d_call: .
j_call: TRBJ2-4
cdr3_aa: CASTPGNIQYF
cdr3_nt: TGTGCCAGCACCCCGGGGAACATTCAGTACTTC

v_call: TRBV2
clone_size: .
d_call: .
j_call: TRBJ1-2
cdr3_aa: CASSERAGNYGYTF
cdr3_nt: TGTGCCAGCAGTGAGAGAGCAGGGAACTATGGCTACACCTTC

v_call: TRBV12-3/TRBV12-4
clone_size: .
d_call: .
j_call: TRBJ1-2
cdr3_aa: CASSPPIGGYTF
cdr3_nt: TGTGCCAGCAGCCCCCCTATCGGGGGCTACACCTTC

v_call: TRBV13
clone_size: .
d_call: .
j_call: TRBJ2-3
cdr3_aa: CASSLYPGSTDTQYF
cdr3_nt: TGTGCCAGCAGCTTATATCCAGGGAGCACAGATACGCAGTATTTT

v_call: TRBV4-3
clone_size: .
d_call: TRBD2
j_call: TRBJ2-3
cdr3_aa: CASSYDTSGGRTDTQYF
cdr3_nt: TGCGCCAGCAGCTACGATACTAGCGGGGGGCGCACAGATACGCAGTATTTT

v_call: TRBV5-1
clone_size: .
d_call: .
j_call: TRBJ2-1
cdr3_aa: CASSQQGGFNEQFF
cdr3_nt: TGCGCCAGCAGCCAACAGGGGGGGTTCAATGAGCAGTTCTTC

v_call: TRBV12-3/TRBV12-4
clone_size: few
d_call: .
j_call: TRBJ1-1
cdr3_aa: CASSSHANTEAFF
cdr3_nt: TGTGCCAGCAGTTCACATGCGAACACTGAAGCTTTCTTT

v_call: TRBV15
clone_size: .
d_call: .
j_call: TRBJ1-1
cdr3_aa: CATSREEAEDEAFF
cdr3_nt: TGTGCCACCAGCAGAGAAGAGGCCGAGGATGAAGCTTTCTTT

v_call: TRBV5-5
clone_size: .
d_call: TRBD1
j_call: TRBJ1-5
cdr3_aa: CASSATGGIGNQPQHF
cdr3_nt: TGTGCCAGCAGCGCGACAGGGGGCATAGGGAATCAGCCCCAGCATTTT

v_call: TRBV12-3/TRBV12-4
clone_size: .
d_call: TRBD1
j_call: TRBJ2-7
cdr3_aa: CASSWDRGTEQYF
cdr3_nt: TGTGCCAGCAGCTGGGACAGGGGAACCGAGCAGTACTTC

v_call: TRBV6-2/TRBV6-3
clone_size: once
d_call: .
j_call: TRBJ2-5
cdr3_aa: CASSSRGPQETQYF
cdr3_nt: TGTGCCAGCAGTTCAAGGGGTCCTCAAGAGACCCAGTACTTC

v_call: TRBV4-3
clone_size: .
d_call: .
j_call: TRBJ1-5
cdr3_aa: CASSQDSGGRNQPQHF
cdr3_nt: TGCGCCAGCAGCCAAGATTCGGGGGGACGCAATCAGCCCCAGCATTTT

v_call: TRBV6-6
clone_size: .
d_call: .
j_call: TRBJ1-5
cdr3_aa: CASSYSSGQPQHF
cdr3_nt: TGTGCCAGCAGTTACTCTTCGGGGCAGCCCCAGCATTTT

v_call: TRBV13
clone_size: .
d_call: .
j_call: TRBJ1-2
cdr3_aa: CASSTRGVRDYGYTF
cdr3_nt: TGTGCCAGCAGCACCCGCGGGGTCCGGGACTATGGCTACACCTTC

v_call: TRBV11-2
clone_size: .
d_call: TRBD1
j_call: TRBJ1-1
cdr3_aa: CASRRQGAGTEAFF
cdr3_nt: TGTGCCAGCAGGAGACAGGGGGCAGGCACTGAAGCTTTCTTT

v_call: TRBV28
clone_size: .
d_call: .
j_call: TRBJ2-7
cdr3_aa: CASSPPQGIHEQYF
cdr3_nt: TGTGCCAGCAGTCCTCCACAGGGAATCCACGAGCAGTACTTC

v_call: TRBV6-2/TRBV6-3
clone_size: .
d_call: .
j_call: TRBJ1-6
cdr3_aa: CASSYIGVGLNSPLHF
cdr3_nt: TGTGCCAGCAGTTACATTGGGGTTGGACTGAATTCACCCCTCCACTTT

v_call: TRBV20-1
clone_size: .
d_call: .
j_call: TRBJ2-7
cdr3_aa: CSARLDYEQYF
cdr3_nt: TGCAGTGCTAGACTAGACTACGAGCAGTACTTC

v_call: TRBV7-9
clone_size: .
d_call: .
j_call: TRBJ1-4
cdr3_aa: CASSSGDEKLFF
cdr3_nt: TGTGCCAGCAGCTCAGGGGATGAAAAACTGTTTTTT

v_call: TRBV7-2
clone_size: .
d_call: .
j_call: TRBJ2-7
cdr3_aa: CASSLMAPSGEQYF
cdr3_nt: TGTGCCAGCAGCTTAATGGCCCCCTCCGGGGAGCAGTACTTC

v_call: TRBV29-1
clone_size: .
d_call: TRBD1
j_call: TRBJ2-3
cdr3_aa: CSAGTGRRFTDTQYF
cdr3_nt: TGCAGCGCTGGGACAGGAAGGCGTTTCACAGATACGCAGTATTTT

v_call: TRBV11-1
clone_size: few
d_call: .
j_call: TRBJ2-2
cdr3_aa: CASSLDTGRELFF
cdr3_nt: TGTGCCAGCAGCTTAGATACAGGGAGGGAGCTGTTTTTT

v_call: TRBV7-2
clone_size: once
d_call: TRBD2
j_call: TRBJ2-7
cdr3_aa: CASGSGGANEQYF
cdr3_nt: TGTGCCAGCGGGAGCGGGGGGGCCAACGAGCAGTACTTC

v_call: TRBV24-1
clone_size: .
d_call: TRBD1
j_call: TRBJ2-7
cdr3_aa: CAIETGAHEQYF
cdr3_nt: TGTGCCATCGAGACAGGGGCCCACGAGCAGTACTTC

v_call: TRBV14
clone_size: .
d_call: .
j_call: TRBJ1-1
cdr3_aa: CASSQDRATEAFF
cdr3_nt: TGTGCCAGCAGCCAAGACAGGGCTACTGAAGCTTTCTTT

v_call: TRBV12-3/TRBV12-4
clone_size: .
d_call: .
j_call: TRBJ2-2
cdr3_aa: CASRAGNTGELFF
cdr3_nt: TGTGCCAGCAGGGCGGGAAACACCGGGGAGCTGTTTTTT

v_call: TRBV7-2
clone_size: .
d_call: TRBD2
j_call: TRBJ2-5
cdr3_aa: CASSGTSGGETQYF
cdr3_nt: TGTGCCAGCAGCGGGACTAGCGGGGGAGAGACCCAGTACTTC

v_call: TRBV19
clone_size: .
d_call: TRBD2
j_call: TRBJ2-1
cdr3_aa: CASSPGGGRRSYNEQFF
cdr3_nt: TGTGCCAGTAGTCCCGGCGGGGGTAGGAGATCCTACAATGAGCAGTTCTTC

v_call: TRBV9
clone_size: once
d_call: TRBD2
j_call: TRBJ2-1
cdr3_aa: CASSVGVAGGYNEQFF
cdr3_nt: TGTGCCAGCAGCGTAGGGGTAGCGGGGGGTTACAATGAGCAGTTCTTC

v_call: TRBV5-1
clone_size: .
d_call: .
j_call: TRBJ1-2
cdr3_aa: CASSLGGGYTF
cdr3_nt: TGCGCCAGCAGTTTGGGCGGTGGCTACACCTTC